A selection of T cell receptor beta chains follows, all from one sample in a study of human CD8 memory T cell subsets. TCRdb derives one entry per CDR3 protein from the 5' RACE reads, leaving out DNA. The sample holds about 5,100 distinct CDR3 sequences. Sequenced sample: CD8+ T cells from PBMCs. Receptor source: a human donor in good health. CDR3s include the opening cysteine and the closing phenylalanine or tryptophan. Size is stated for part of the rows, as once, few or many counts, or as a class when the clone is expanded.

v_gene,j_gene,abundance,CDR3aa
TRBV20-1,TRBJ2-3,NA,CSARDEGSGGDSDTQYF
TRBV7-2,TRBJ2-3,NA,CASSLPREIPWTGKTDTQYF
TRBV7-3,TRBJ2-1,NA,CASSPGQGLGNEQFF
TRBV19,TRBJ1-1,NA,CASKESHPANTEAFF
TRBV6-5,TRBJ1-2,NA,CASSQFDPGTLSRGYTF
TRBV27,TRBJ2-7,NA,CASGNGGPYEQYF
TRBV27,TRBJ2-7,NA,CASSTPRHASYEQYF
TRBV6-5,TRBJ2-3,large,CASRPGQGPDTQYF
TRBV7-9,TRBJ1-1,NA,CASSLGAANTEAFF
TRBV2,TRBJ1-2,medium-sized,CASSEGRDRAGYTF
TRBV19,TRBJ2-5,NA,CATSGTGEWTQYF
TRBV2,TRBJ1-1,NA,CASIPRLLDTEAFF
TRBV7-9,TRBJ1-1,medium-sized,CASSLARGKTEAFF
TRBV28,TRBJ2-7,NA,CASSPRMYEQYF
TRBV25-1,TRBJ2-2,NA,CASSFYQETGELFF
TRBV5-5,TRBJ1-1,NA,CASSWGAMNTEAFF
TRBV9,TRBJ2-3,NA,CASTGGGSADTQYF
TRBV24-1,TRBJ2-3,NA,CATSRGTGGDTQYF
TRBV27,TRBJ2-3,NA,CASSLGRGTDTQYF
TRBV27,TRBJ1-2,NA,CASSRPRGNGYTF
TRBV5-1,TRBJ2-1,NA,CASSLENEQFF
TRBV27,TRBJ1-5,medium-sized,CASSSSGLEGYQPQHF
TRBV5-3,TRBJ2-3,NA,CARRETVAQYF
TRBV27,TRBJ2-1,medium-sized,CASSSRTRNEQFF
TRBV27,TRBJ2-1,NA,CASSERLGGFDEQFF
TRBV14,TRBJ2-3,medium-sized,CASSQDVNSGGRGTDTQYF
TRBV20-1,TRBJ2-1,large,CSANGVAGGPNNEQFF
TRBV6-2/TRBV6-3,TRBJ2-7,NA,CASSYSTYEQYF
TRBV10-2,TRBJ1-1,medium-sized,CASSGVRAAEAFF
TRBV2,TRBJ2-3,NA,CASTRGLGTDTQYF
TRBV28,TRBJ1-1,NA,CASSSTGVAMNTEAFF
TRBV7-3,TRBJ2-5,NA,CASSFGGTQETQYF
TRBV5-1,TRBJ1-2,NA,CASSSTGTGTYGYTF
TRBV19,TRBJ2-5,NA,CASNTCTQEYQETQYF
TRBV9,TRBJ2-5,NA,CASSVGHTTARETQYF
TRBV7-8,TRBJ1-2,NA,CASSRIGSAGINYGYTF
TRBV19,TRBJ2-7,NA,CASSISSPYEQYF